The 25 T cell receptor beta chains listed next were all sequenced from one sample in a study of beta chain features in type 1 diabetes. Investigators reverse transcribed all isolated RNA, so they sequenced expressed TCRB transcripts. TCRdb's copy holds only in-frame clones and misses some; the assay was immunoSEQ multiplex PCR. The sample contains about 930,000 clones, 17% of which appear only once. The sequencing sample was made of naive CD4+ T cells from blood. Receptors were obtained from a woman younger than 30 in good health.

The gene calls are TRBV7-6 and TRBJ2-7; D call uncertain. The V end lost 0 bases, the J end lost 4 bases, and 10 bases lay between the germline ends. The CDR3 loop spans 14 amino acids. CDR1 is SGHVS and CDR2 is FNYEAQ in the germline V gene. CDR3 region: CASSLARLSYEQYF. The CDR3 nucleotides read TGTGCCAGCAGCTTAGCTAGGCTCTCTTACGAGCAGTACTTC.

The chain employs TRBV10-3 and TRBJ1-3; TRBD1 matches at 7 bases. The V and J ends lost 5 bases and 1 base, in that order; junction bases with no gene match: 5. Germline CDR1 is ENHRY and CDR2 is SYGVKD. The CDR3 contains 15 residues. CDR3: CAISQLQGSGNTIYF. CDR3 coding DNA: TGTGCCATCAGTCAACTACAGGGGTCTGGAAACACCATATATTTT.

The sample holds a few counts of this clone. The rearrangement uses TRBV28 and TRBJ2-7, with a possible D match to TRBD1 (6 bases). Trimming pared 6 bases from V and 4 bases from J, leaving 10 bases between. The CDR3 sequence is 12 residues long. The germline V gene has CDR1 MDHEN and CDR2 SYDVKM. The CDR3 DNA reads TGTGCCAGCAGGGGGGCCGTGTACGAGCAGTACTTC. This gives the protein CASRGAVYEQYF.

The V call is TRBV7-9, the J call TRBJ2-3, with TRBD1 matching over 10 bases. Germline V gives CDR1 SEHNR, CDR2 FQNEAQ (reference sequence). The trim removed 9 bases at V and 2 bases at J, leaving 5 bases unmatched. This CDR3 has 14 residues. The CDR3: CASSGTGDTDTQYF. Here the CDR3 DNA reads TGTGCCAGTTCCGGGACAGGGGACACAGATACGCAGTATTTT.

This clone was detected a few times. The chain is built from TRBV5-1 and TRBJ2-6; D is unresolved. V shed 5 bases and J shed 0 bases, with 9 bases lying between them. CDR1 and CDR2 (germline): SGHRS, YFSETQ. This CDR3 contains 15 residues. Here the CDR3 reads CASRVADSGANVLTF. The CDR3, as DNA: TGCGCCAGCAGAGTTGCGGACTCTGGGGCCAACGTCCTGACTTTC. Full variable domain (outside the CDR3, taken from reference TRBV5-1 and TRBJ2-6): KAGVTQTPRYLIKTRGQQVTLSCSPISGHRSVSWYQQTPGQGLQFLFEYFSETQRNKGNFPGRFSGRQFSNSRSEMNVSTLELGDSALYLCASRVADSGANVLTFGAGSRLTVL.

CDR3 in amino acids: CASTRLAGGNEQFF. DNA of the CDR3: TGTGCCAGCACGAGACTAGCGGGAGGCAATGAGCAGTTCTTC. V gene TRBV6-5 combines with J gene TRBJ2-1; 13 bases align to TRBD2. This CDR3 comprises 14 residues. Germline V CDR1 and CDR2: MNHEY, SVGAGI. V lost 7 bases, J lost 6 bases, and 3 bases stayed unmatched.

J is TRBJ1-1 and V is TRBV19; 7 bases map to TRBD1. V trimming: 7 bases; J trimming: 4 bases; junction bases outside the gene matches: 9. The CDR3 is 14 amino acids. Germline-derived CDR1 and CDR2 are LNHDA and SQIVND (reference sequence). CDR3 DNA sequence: TGTGCCAGTACGCGAGAGGCAGGGGGCACTGAAGCTTTCTTT. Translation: CASTREAGGTEAFF.

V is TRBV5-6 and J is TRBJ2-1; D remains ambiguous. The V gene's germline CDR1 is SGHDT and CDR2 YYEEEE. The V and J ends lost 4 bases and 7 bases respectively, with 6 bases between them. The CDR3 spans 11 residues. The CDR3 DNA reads TGTGCCAGCAGCCTACGGAATGAGCAGTTCTTC. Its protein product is CASSLRNEQFF.

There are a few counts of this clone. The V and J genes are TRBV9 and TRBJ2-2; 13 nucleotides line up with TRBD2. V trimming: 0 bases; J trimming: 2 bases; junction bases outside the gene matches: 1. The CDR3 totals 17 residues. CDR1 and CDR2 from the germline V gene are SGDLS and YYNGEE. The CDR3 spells CASSVGTSGSNTGELFF. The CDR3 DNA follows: TGTGCCAGCAGCGTAGGGACTAGCGGGAGTAACACCGGGGAGCTGTTTTTT.

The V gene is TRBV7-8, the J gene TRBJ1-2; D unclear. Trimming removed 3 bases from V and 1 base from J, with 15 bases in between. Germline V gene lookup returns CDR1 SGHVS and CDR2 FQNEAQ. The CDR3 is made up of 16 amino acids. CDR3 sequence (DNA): TGTGCCAGCAGCTTTGGGCCTGCCAGGTTTAACTATGGCTACACCTTC. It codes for CASSFGPARFNYGYTF. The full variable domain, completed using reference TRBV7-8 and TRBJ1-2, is GAGVSQSPRYKVAKRGQDVALRCDPISGHVSLFWYQQALGQGPEFLTYFQNEAQLDKSGLPSDRFFAERPEGSVSTLKIQRTQQEDSAVYLCASSFGPARFNYGYTFGSGTRLTVV.

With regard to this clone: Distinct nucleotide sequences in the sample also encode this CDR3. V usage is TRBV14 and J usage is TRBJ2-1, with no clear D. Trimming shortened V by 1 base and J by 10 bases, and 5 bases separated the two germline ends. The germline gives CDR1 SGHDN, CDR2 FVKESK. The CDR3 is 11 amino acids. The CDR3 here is CASSQVREQFF. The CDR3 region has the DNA TGTGCCAGCAGCCAAGTTAGGGAGCAGTTCTTC.

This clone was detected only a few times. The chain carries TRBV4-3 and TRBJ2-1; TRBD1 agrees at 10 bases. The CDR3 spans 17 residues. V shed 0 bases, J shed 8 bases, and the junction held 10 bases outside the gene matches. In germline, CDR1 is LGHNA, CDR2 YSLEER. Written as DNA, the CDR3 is TGCGCCAGCAGCCAAGACCCGACCGGGACAGGGGACGATGAGCAGTTCTTC. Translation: CASSQDPTGTGDDEQFF.

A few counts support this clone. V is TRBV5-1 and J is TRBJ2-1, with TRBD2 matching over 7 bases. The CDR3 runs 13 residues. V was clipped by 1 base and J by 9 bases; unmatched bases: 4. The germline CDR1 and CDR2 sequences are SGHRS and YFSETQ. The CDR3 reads CASSLSREGEQFF. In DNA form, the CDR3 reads TGCGCCAGCAGCTTGTCCAGGGAGGGTGAGCAGTTCTTC.

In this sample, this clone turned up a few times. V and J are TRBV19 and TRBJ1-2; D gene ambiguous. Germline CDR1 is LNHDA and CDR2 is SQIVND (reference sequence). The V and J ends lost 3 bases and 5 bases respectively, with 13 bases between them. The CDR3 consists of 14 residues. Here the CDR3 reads CASSIGSTQYGYTF. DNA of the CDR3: TGTGCCAGTAGTATTGGCAGCACCCAATATGGCTACACCTTC.

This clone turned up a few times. DNA for the CDR3: TGTGCCAGCAGTTTAGGGAGGGGCGTTCAAGAGACCCAGTACTTC. It specifies CASSLGRGVQETQYF. J is TRBJ2-5 and V is TRBV28; 7 bases match TRBD2. CDR3 length: 15 residues. CDR1 and CDR2 from the germline V gene are MDHEN and SYDVKM. J was trimmed by 2 bases and V by 2 bases; bases with no gene match: 5.

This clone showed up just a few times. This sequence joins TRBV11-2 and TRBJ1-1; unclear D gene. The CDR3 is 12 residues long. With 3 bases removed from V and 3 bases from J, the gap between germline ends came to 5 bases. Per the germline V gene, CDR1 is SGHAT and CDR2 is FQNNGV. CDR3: CASSFVDTEAFF. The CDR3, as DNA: TGTGCCAGCAGCTTTGTAGACACTGAAGCTTTCTTT.

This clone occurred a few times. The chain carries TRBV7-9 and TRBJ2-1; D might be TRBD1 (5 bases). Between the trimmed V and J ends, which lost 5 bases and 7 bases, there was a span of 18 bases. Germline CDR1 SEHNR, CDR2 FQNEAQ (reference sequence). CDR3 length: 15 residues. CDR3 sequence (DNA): TGTGCCAGCAGCGAGACAGTCGCTGTTTGGAATGAGCAGTTCTTC. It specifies CASSETVAVWNEQFF.

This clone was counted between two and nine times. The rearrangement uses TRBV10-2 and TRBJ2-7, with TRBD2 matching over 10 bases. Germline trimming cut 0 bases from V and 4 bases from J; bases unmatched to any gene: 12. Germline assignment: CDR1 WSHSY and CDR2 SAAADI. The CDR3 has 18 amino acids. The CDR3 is CASSESRLAGAQSYEQYF. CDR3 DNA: TGCGCCAGCAGTGAGTCGAGGCTAGCGGGAGCCCAAAGTTACGAGCAGTACTTC.

The CDR3 DNA sequence: TGTGCCACCAGCAGAGAGCAACATCGGCTAGCGGGAGACCTCGAAAACATTCAGTACTTC. Encoded protein: CATSREQHRLAGDLENIQYF. The chain joins TRBV15 to TRBJ2-4; 10 bases are shared with TRBD2. The germline gives CDR1 LNHNV, CDR2 YYDKDF (reference sequence). V shed 0 bases and J 5 bases; nucleotides not matched to a gene: 16. CDR3 length: 20 amino acids.

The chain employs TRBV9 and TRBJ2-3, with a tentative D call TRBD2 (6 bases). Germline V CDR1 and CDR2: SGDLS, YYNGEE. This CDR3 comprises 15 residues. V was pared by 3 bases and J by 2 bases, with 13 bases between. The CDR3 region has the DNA TGTGCCAGCAGCGGAATTAGCGGCACCACAGATACGCAGTATTTT. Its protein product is CASSGISGTTDTQYF.

The CDR3, as DNA: TGTGCCAGCTCATCCCCGGGACAGGGTTCCAATGAGCAGTTCTTC. Protein sequence: CASSSPGQGSNEQFF. The chain combines TRBV18 with TRBJ2-1, with 9 bases matching TRBD1. This CDR3 is built from 15 residues. Trimming at V came to 5 bases and at J to 6 bases, leaving 8 bases not matched to a gene. The germline gives CDR1 KGHSH, CDR2 LQKENI.

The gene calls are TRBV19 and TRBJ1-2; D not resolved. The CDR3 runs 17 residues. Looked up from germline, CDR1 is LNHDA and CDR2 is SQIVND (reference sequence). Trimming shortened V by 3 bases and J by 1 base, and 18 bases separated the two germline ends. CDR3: CASSMTVGILFNYGYTF. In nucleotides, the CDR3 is TGTGCCAGTAGTATGACCGTGGGAATCCTATTTAACTATGGCTACACCTTC.

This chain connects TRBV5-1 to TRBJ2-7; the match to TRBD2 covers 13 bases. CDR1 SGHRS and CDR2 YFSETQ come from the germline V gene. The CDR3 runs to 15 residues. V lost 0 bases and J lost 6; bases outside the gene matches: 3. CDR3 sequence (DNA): TGCGCCAGCAGCTTGGATGGACTAGCGGGAGTCGAGCAGTACTTC. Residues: CASSLDGLAGVEQYF.

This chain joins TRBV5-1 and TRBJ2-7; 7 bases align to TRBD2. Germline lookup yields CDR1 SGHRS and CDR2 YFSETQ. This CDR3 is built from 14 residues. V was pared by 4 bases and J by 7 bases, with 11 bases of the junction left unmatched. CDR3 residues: CASSIGTTLNEQYF. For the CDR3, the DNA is TGCGCCAGCAGCATAGGGACTACCCTTAATGAGCAGTACTTC.

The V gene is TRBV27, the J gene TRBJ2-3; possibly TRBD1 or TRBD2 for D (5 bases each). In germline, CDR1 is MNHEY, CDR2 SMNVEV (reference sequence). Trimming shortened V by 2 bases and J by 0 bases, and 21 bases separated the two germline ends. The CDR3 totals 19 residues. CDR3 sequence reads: CASSLGPPGPFTSTDTQYF. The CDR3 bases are TGTGCCAGCAGTTTAGGGCCGCCGGGGCCATTTACTAGCACAGATACGCAGTATTTT.